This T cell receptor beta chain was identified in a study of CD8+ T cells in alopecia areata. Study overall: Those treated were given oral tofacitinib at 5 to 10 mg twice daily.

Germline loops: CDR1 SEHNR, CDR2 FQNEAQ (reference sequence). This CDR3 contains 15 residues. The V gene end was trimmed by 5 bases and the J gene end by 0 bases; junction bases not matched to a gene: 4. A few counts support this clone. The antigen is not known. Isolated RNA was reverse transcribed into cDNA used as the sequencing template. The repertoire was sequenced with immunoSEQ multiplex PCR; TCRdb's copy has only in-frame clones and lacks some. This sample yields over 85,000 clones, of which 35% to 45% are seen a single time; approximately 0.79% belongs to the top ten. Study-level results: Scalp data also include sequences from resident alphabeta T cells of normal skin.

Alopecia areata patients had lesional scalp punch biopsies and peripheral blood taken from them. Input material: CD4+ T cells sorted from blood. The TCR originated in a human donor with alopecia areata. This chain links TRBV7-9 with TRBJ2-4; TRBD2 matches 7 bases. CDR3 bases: TGTGCCAGCAGCCCCCCGGGGGGAGCCAAAAACATTCAGTACTTC. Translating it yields CASSPPGGAKNIQYF.